The rows below give T cell receptor beta chains drawn from one sample of a study of neurological immune-mediated disorders. TCRdb called the 5' RACE reads again in MiXCR, with one record for every CDR3 protein. The sample yields 60,000 or so distinct CDR3 sequences, 3% to 4% seen once. The sequencing sample was made of PBMCs. Receptor source: a woman aged 55 to 70 with multiple sclerosis. CDR3s include the opening cysteine and the closing phenylalanine or tryptophan. D genes are given only for firm matches. The listing skips clone size in some rows; elsewhere it reads once, few, many or a size class.

many	TRBD1	TRBV24-1	TRBJ2-5	14	TGTGCCACCAGTGATCAGAACAGGGGTGAGACCCAGTACTTC	CATSDQNRGETQYF
many	NA	TRBV20-1	TRBJ2-1	14	TGCAGTGATAGACAGAGAAGCTCCTACAATGAGCAGTTCTTC	CSDRQRSSYNEQFF
many	TRBD2	TRBV2	TRBJ2-2	14	TGTGCCAGCAGAGGGACTAGTAATTCCGGGGAGCTGTTTTTT	CASRGTSNSGELFF
many	NA	TRBV4-1	TRBJ2-5	15	TGCGCCAGCAGCCAGCTCCTAGGGACTGGAGAGACCCAGTACTTC	CASSQLLGTGETQYF
many	NA	TRBV12-3/TRBV12-4	TRBJ2-5	13	TGTGCCAGCAGCCCCATGGGGTTAGAGACCCAGTACTTC	CASSPMGLETQYF
many	NA	TRBV11-2	TRBJ2-2	14	TGTGCCAGCAGCTTAGGTCGGGGCGGCGGGGAGCTGTTTTTT	CASSLGRGGGELFF
few	NA	TRBV5-1	TRBJ1-1	13	TGCGCCAGCAGCCTGAAGGGGAACACTGAAGCTTTCTTT	CASSLKGNTEAFF
many	TRBD2	TRBV7-8	TRBJ2-1	16	TGTGCCAGCAGCCACCGGGGGGAGGGCTCCTACAATGAGCAGTTCTTC	CASSHRGEGSYNEQFF
many	NA	TRBV14	TRBJ1-6	14	TGTGCCAGCAGCCCCTTTGTCCTAGGTTCACCCCTCCACTTT	CASSPFVLGSPLHF
many	NA	TRBV6-1	TRBJ1-1	15	TGTGCCAGCAGTGAACCCCGAAAGGTGAACACTGAAGCTTTCTTT	CASSEPRKVNTEAFF
medium-sized	TRBD1	TRBV5-1	TRBJ2-5	17	TGCGCCAGCAGCTTGGAAAGGACAGGGGTGAGGCAAGAGACCCAGTACTTC	CASSLERTGVRQETQYF
NA	NA	TRBV28	TRBJ2-2	16	TGTGCCAGCAGCCGGGGGGGTACAGGGGGCTTCGGGGAGCTGTTTTTT	CASSRGGTGGFGELFF
medium-sized	NA	TRBV7-9	TRBJ2-1	17	TGTGCCAGCAGCTTAGGCGGGTGGGGGAGCTCCTACAATGAGCAGTTCTTC	CASSLGGWGSSYNEQFF
many	TRBD1	TRBV12-3/TRBV12-4	TRBJ1-5	16	TGTGCCAGCAGCAAATCCGGGACAGGGGGCCTTCAGCCCCAGCATTTT	CASSKSGTGGLQPQHF
many	NA	TRBV5-1	TRBJ2-1	12	TGCGCCAGCAGGTTTAGCGGCAATGAGCAGTTCTTC	CASRFSGNEQFF
few	TRBD2	TRBV20-1	TRBJ2-5	14	TGCAGTGCTAGAAAGCGGGAGATCCAAGAGAACCAGTACTTC	CSARKREIQENQYF
medium-sized	NA	TRBV28	TRBJ2-1	11	TGTGCCGCCTTCAGCTACAATGAGCAGTTCTTC	CAAFSYNEQFF
many	TRBD1	TRBV10-3	TRBJ2-7	15	TGTGCCATCAGCAAGGAAGGGGACAGGGTCCACGAGCAGTACTTC	CAISKEGDRVHEQYF
many	NA	TRBV28	TRBJ2-5	14	TGTGCCAGCAGTTTTTACAGGGCCATAGAGACCCAGTACTTC	CASSFYRAIETQYF
NA	NA	TRBV2	TRBJ2-3	13	TGTGCCAGCAGGACGACAGCCACAGATACGCAGTATTTT	CASRTTATDTQYF
many	NA	TRBV7-8	TRBJ2-7	13	TGTGCCAGCAGCTTAGACTCAGCCTACGAGCAGTACTTC	CASSLDSAYEQYF
many	TRBD2	TRBV18	TRBJ2-1	15	TGTGCCAGCTCACAAACCGGGACTAGCGGGGGAGAGCAGTTCTTC	CASSQTGTSGGEQFF
many	NA	TRBV5-1	TRBJ2-1	13	TGCGCCAGCAGCCCTGCTCCAGGCCATGAGCAGTTCTTC	CASSPAPGHEQFF
many	TRBD1	TRBV20-1	TRBJ2-7	15	TGCAGTGCTAGTGGGCGGCAGGGACAGGCCTACGAGCAGTACTTC	CSASGRQGQAYEQYF
many	NA	TRBV11-2	TRBJ2-3	13	TGTGCCAGCAGCTTACGAAGCACAGATACGCAGTATTTT	CASSLRSTDTQYF
NA	NA	TRBV4-1	TRBJ1-2	15	TGCGCCAGCAGCCAACATGGGACGGCTATCTATGGCTACACCTTC	CASSQHGTAIYGYTF
many	NA	TRBV20-1	TRBJ2-7	14	TGCAGTGCTCGCCGGTCCGGGCAGACATACGAGCAGTACTTC	CSARRSGQTYEQYF
many	NA	TRBV7-3	TRBJ2-3	13	TGTGCCAGCAGCTTAATGGCCACAGATACGCAGTATTTT	CASSLMATDTQYF
many	NA	TRBV12-3/TRBV12-4	TRBJ2-1	12	TGTGCCAGCAGTTTCGGGGGCGCCGGCGAGTTCTTC	CASSFGGAGEFF
many	NA	TRBV7-2	TRBJ2-7	15	TGTGCCAGCAGCTTACAGGCAGGGGCCCTCTACGAGCAGTACTTC	CASSLQAGALYEQYF
many	NA	TRBV5-1	TRBJ2-3	16	TGCGCCAGCAGCTTGCAGGGGCTGCTTGGCACAGATACGCAGTATTTT	CASSLQGLLGTDTQYF
many	NA	TRBV20-1	TRBJ2-7	12	TGCAGTGCTGCGGGACTCCTCCACGAGCAGTACTTC	CSAAGLLHEQYF
many	NA	TRBV27	TRBJ2-1	12	TGTGCCAGCAGTTTATTTGGGGATGAGCAGTTCTTC	CASSLFGDEQFF
many	NA	TRBV20-1	TRBJ2-3	14	TGCAGTGCTAGAGTTTTCCGACAGGTCTATACGCAGTATTTT	CSARVFRQVYTQYF
many	NA	TRBV3-1	TRBJ2-5	13	TGTGCCAGCAGCCCCACACTCCAAGAGACCCAGTACTTC	CASSPTLQETQYF
many	NA	TRBV20-1	TRBJ1-4	14	TGCAGTGCCTTAAGGACAACAACTAATGAAAAACTGTTTTTT	CSALRTTTNEKLFF
many	NA	TRBV29-1	TRBJ1-2	12	TGCAGCGTTGCCGAGAGAAACTATGGCTACACCTTC	CSVAERNYGYTF
many	NA	TRBV9	TRBJ2-7	13	TGTGCCAGCAGCTCCGGGACTGAATACGAGCAGTACTTC	CASSSGTEYEQYF
many	NA	TRBV6-2/TRBV6-3	TRBJ2-3	13	TGTGCCAGCAGTTACTCGGACCCAGATACGCAGTATTTT	CASSYSDPDTQYF
many	NA	TRBV9	TRBJ2-3	16	TGTGCCAGCAGCGTAGCTCCTGGGGCTTCAAGAGATACGCAGTATTTT	CASSVAPGASRDTQYF
many	NA	TRBV15	TRBJ2-1	14	TGTGCCACCAGCGTCGGCGACTCCTACAATGAGCAGTTCTTC	CATSVGDSYNEQFF
NA	TRBD1	TRBV10-3	TRBJ1-1	15	TGTGCCATCAGGGGGGACAGGGGATCGAACACTGAAGCTTTCTTT	CAIRGDRGSNTEAFF